This record looks at one T cell receptor (beta chain) sequence and its context. The sample comes from a study of shared clonotypes between healthy human individuals. TCRdb keeps only in-frame clones here, not all; method: immunoSEQ multiplex PCR. Here the sample spans 2 million to 3 million clones, under 95% being singletons. The sequence derives from a man between 18 and 35 years old in good health. Some clones in this sample may be carry-over from other donors' samples. The sequencing sample was made of naive CD4+ T cells from PBMCs. As to subset: CD45RA+ positively selected.

The CDR3 DNA follows: TGTGCCAGCAGCTTCAATTCAGCGGGAGGGCCGGGTGAGCAGTTCTTC. This translates into CASSFNSAGGPGEQFF. J is TRBJ2-1 and V is TRBV7-2; 10 positions match TRBD2. The CDR3 spans 16 residues. Germline CDR1 reads SGHTA; CDR2 reads FQGNSA. The V segment lost 3 bases and the J segment 9 bases; nucleotides outside the gene matches: 11.